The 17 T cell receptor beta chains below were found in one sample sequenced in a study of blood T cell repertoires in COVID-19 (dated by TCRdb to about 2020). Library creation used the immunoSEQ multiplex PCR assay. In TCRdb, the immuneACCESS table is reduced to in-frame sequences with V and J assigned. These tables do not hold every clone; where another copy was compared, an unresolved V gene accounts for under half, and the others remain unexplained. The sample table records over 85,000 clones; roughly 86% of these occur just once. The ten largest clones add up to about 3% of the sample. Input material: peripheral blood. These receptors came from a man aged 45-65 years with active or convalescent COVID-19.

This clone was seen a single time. This CDR3 reads CASSLGFGSATNEKLFF. The CDR3 DNA reads as TGCGCCAGCAGCTTGGGGTTCGGGAGTGCAACTAATGAAAAACTGTTTTTT. The chain carries TRBV5-1 and TRBJ1-4, with D uncertain. This CDR3 spans 17 amino acids. Per germline, CDR1 SGHRS and CDR2 YFSETQ. V dropped 0 bases and J dropped 0 bases, with 12 bases sitting between them. The whole variable domain, filled in from reference TRBV5-1 and TRBJ1-4, reads KAGVTQTPRYLIKTRGQQVTLSCSPISGHRSVSWYQQTPGQGLQFLFEYFSETQRNKGNFPGRFSGRQFSNSRSEMNVSTLELGDSALYLCASSLGFGSATNEKLFFGSGTQLSVL.

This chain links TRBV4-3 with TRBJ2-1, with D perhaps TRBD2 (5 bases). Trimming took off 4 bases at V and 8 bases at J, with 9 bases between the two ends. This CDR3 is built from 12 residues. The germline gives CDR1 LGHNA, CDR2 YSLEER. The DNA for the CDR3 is TGCGCCAGCAGCCTAACTAGGGATGAGCAGTTCTTC. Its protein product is CASSLTRDEQFF.

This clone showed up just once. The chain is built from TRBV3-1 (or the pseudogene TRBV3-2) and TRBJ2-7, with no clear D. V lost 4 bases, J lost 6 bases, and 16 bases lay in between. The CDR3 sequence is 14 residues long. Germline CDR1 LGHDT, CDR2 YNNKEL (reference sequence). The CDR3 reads CASSRALGTFEQYV. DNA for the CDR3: TGTGCCAGCAGCCGGGCCCTCGGCACGTTCGAGCAGTACGTC.

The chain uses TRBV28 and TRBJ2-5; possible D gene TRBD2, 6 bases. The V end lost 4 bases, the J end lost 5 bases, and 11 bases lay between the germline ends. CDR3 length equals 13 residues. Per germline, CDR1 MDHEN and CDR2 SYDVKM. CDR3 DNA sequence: TGTGCCAGCAGTTCGCCGGGGGAGGAGACCCAGTACTTC. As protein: CASSSPGEETQYF.

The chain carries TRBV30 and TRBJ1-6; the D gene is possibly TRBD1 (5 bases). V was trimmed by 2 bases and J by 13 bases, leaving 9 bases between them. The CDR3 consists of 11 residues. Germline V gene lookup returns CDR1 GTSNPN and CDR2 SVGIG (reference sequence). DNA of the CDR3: TGTGCCTGGAGTTCAGGGTTCCCCCTCCACTTT. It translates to CAWSSGFPLHF.

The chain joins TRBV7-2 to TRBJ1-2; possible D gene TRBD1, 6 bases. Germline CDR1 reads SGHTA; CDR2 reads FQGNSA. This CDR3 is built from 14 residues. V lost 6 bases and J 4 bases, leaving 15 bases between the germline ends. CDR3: CASSFHREGYGYTF. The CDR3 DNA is TGTGCCAGCAGTTTCCACAGGGAGGGCTATGGCTACACCTTC.

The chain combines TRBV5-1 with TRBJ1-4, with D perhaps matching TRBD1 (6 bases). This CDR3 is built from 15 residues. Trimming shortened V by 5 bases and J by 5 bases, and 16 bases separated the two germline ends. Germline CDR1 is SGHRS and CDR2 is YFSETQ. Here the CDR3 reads CASSSTGLSNEKLFF. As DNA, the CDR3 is TGCGCCAGCAGTTCTACAGGGTTATCGAATGAAAAACTGTTTTTT.

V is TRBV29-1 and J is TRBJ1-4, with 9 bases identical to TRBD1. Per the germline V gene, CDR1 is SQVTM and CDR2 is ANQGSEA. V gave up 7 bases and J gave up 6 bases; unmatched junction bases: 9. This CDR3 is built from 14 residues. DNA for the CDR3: TGCAGCGGCCTCCAGACAGGGGGGTATGAAAAACTGTTTTTT. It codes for CSGLQTGGYEKLFF.

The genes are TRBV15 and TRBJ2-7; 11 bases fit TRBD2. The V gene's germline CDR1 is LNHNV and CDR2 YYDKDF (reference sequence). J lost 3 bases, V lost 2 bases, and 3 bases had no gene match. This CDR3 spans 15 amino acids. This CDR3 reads CATSRPGTSGYEQYF. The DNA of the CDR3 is TGTGCCACCAGCAGACCCGGGACTAGCGGCTACGAGCAGTACTTC.

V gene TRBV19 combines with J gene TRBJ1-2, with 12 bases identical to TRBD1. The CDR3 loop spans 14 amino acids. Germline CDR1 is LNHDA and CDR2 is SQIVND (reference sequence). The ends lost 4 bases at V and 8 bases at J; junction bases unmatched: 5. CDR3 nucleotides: TGTGCCAGTAGTACCGGGACAGGGGGCGCAGGCTACACCTTC. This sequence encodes CASSTGTGGAGYTF.

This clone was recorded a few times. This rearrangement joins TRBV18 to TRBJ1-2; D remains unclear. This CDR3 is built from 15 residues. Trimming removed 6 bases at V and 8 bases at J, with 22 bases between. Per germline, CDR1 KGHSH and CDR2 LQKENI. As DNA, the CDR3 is TGTGCCAGCTCCCCAACCGAGGGAGGTTCGCGGGGCTACACCTTC. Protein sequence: CASSPTEGGSRGYTF.

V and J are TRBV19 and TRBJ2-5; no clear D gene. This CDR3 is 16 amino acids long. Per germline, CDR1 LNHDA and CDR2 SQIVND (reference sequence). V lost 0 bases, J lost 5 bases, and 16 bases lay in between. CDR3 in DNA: TGTGCCAGTAGTATAGATCATGGTATTGGGCAGGAGACCCAGTACTTC. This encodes CASSIDHGIGQETQYF.

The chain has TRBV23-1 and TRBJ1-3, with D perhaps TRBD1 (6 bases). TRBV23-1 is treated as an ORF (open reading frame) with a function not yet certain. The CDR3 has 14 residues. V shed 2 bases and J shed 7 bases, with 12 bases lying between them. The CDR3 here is CASSQATGPNTIYF. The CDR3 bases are TGCGCCAGCAGTCAAGCGACAGGACCTAACACCATATATTTT.

The CDR3 DNA reads TGTGCCAGCTCACCAGGGACAAATAGCAATCAGCCCCAGCATTTT. Translated, it gives CASSPGTNSNQPQHF. V gene TRBV18 combines with J gene TRBJ1-5, with D tentatively TRBD1 (6 bases). Trimming took 2 bases from V and 0 from J, leaving 8 bases between them. This CDR3 is 15 amino acids long. The V gene's germline CDR1 is KGHSH and CDR2 LQKENI.

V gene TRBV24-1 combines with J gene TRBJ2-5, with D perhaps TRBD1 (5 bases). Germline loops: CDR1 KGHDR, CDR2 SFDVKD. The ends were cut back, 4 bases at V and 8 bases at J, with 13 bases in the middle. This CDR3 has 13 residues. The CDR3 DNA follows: TGTGCCACCAGTGACCCCAGGGTTAACACCCAGTACTTC. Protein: CATSDPRVNTQYF.

Written as DNA, the CDR3 is TGTGCCACCCAAGGTCTAGCGGGGGGGTACAATGAGCAGTTCTTC. Translating gives CATQGLAGGYNEQFF. V gene TRBV27 combines with J gene TRBJ2-1, with 12 nucleotides matching TRBD2. The junction had 8 bases not matched to a gene; V was cut back by 10 bases and J by 4 bases. This CDR3 spans 15 amino acids. CDR1 is MNHEY, CDR2 SMNVEV, per germline (reference sequence).

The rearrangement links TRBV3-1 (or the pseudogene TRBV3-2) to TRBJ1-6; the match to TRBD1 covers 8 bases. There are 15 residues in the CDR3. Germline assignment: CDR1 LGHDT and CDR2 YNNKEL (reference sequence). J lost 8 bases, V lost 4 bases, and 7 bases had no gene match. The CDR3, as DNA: TGTGCCAGCAGCCGCGGACAGGGCAAGGATTCACCCCTCCACTTT. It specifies CASSRGQGKDSPLHF.